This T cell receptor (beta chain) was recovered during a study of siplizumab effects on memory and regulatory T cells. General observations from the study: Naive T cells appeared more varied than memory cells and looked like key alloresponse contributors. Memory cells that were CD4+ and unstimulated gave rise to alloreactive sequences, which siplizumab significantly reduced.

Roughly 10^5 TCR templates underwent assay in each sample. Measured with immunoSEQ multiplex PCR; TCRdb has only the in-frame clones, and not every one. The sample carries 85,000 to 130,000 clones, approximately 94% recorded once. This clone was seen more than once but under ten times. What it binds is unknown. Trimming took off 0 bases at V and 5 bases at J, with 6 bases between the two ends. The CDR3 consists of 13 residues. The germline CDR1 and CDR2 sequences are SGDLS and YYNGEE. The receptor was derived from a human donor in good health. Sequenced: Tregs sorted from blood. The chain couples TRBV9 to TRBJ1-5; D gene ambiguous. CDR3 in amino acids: CASSVGRDQPQHF. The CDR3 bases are TGTGCCAGCAGCGTAGGGAGAGATCAGCCCCAGCATTTT.